A selection of T cell receptor beta chains follows, all from one sample in a study of T cells after yellow fever vaccination. TCRdb re-called the 5' RACE reads with MiXCR, one entry per CDR3 protein. The table lists tens of thousands of distinct CDR3 sequences, more than 5.5% of them singletons. Sequencing was performed on CD8+ T cells sorted from PBMCs, taken on the day of the first yellow fever vaccination. The receptors were sampled from a man aged 18 to 30 who received the YFV17D yellow fever vaccine. The CDR3 runs from the conserved cysteine through the conserved F or W. D genes are given only for firm matches.

TRBV19,TRBJ2-1,TRBD2,CASSKTSGGNEQFF
TRBV13,TRBJ2-2,.,CASSWRGAGTGELFF
TRBV19,TRBJ2-2,.,CASSIGMIGELFF
TRBV27,TRBJ1-2,TRBD1,CASRGTGTGEDGYTF
TRBV12-3/TRBV12-4,TRBJ2-7,TRBD2,CASTFGGGYEQYF
TRBV15,TRBJ2-1,TRBD2,CATSEAGGSYNEQFF
TRBV7-9,TRBJ1-1,.,CASSLVVLGPLNTEAFF
TRBV4-1,TRBJ2-2,TRBD2,CASSQAGGRTGELFF
TRBV9,TRBJ2-5,.,CASSVDGRVHETQYF
TRBV18,TRBJ2-1,.,CASSPTPGDSDNEQFF
TRBV12-3/TRBV12-4,TRBJ1-5,.,CASSLVGYSNQPQHF
TRBV7-8,TRBJ2-1,TRBD2,CASSFLRGVYNEQFF
TRBV12-3/TRBV12-4,TRBJ2-7,.,CASSSGTGFYEQYF
TRBV7-9,TRBJ2-1,.,CASSSPRTQSSYNEQFF
TRBV7-6,TRBJ2-3,TRBD2,CASSFGTSGGARDTQYF
TRBV27,TRBJ2-7,TRBD1,CASSLKGQSLYEQYF
TRBV4-1,TRBJ1-1,.,CASSLSTYTEAFF
TRBV11-2,TRBJ1-4,.,CASSEIGFSEKLFF
TRBV12-3/TRBV12-4,TRBJ2-7,.,CASSLTDSYEQYF
TRBV7-6,TRBJ2-1,.,CASSLTDGTNEQFF
TRBV10-3,TRBJ2-2,.,CAISESGGTGELFF
TRBV7-2,TRBJ1-1,.,CASSLVRPGRDTEAFF
TRBV9,TRBJ1-3,.,CASSPRNSGAGNTIYF
TRBV11-2,TRBJ2-6,TRBD1,CASSLSTGPSAGANVLTF
TRBV4-1,TRBJ1-2,.,CASSQGAENYGYTF
TRBV4-3,TRBJ2-3,.,CASSQDRVGKDTDTQYF
TRBV4-3,TRBJ2-3,.,CASSQDWSGNPDTQYF
TRBV11-3,TRBJ2-1,.,CASSPPDSNEQFF
TRBV7-9,TRBJ2-5,TRBD2,CASSIILAGEETQYF
TRBV6-1,TRBJ2-5,TRBD1,CAADRQGRGETQYF
TRBV25-1,TRBJ2-1,.,CARSSSQNYNEQFF
TRBV9,TRBJ1-1,.,CASSVGGRTEAFF
TRBV4-2,TRBJ2-2,TRBD2,CASSQKGAGGLTGELFF
TRBV15,TRBJ2-2,.,CATSRAGIRSGELFF
TRBV12-3/TRBV12-4,TRBJ2-7,TRBD1,CASSLGTGISYEQYF
TRBV19,TRBJ1-1,.,CASSLRLGQSILNTEAFF
TRBV7-8,TRBJ2-1,.,CASSFWAGVFF
TRBV7-9,TRBJ1-2,.,CASSQKTGGYGYTF
TRBV28,TRBJ1-1,.,CASSRSFMNTEAFF
TRBV9,TRBJ1-4,.,CASSADGATNEKLFF
TRBV6-1,TRBJ1-2,.,CASSHVGTYGYTF
TRBV7-7,TRBJ2-5,TRBD2,CASTDTGGETQYF